One and the same sample provided the 15 T cell receptor beta chains below, sequenced in a study of shared clonotypes between healthy human individuals. Repertoires were generated with immunoSEQ multiplex PCR, while TCRdb's copy carries only in-frame clones and drops some. The data show about 2 million clones, about 95% seen once. Naive-designated CD8 cells lacked CD45RO, were positively enriched for CCR7, and omitted terminally differentiated effector memory CD45RA+ cells. The sequencing sample was made of naive CD8+ T cells sorted from blood. The receptors shown here come from a man aged 18 to 35 in good health.

The chain uses TRBV4-1 and TRBJ2-5; 7 bases line up with TRBD2. The CDR3 sequence is 19 residues long. J was trimmed by 4 bases and V by 4 bases; bases with no gene match: 21. CDR1 is MGHRA and CDR2 is YSYEKL in the germline V gene. The CDR3 spells CASSLHDWGSGGSPETQYF. The DNA for the CDR3 is TGCGCCAGCAGCCTTCATGACTGGGGCTCGGGGGGATCCCCAGAGACCCAGTACTTC.

V and J are TRBV11-2 and TRBJ2-1; D ambiguous. This CDR3 contains 15 residues. V was clipped by 0 bases and J by 3 bases, with 9 bases between them. Germline-derived CDR1 and CDR2 are SGHAT and FQNNGV. The chain's CDR3 is CASSLELGYYNEQFF. In DNA, the CDR3 is TGTGCCAGCAGCTTAGAATTAGGATACTACAATGAGCAGTTCTTC.

This rearrangement joins TRBV6-1 to TRBJ2-7; 12 bases align to TRBD2. J gave up 3 bases and V 2 bases, and 5 bases lay outside the gene matches. Looked up from germline, CDR1 is MNHNS and CDR2 is SASEGT. The CDR3 runs 16 residues. CDR3 loop: CASSEPASGRDYEQYF. CDR3 coding DNA: TGTGCCAGCAGTGAACCCGCTAGCGGGAGGGACTACGAGCAGTACTTC.

The chain joins TRBV15 to TRBJ2-1; D is uncertain. CDR3 size: 15 residues. Trimming removed 3 bases from V and 0 bases from J, with 9 bases in between. Germline assignment: CDR1 LNHNV and CDR2 YYDKDF (reference sequence). CDR3 protein: CATSSARDSYNEQFF. The CDR3 bases are TGTGCCACCAGCAGTGCGCGTGACTCCTACAATGAGCAGTTCTTC.

The V call is TRBV7-6, the J call TRBJ1-3; D gene uncertain. Trimming removed 0 bases at V and 0 bases at J, with 6 bases between. Germline CDR1 reads SGHVS; CDR2 reads FNYEAQ. There are 15 residues in the CDR3. The chain's CDR3 is CASSLAGNSGNTIYF. CDR3 sequence (DNA): TGTGCCAGCAGCTTAGCTGGCAACTCTGGAAACACCATATATTTT. Full variable domain (missing parts from reference TRBV7-6 and TRBJ1-3): GAGVSQSPRYKVTKRGQDVALRCDPISGHVSLYWYRQALGQGPEFLTYFNYEAQQDKSGLPNDRFSAERPEGSISTLTIQRTEQRDSAMYRCASSLAGNSGNTIYFGEGSWLTVV.

Concerning this clone itself: The sample has other DNA sequences that encode this CDR3 too. The CDR3 sequence is CASSVGGSGYEQYF. In DNA form, the CDR3 reads TGTGCCAGCAGCGTAGGAGGCAGCGGTTACGAGCAGTACTTC. The chain has TRBV9 and TRBJ2-7; TRBD2 might be the D (5 bases). CDR3 length equals 14 residues. Germline V CDR1 and CDR2: SGDLS, YYNGEE. With 0 bases removed from V and 4 bases from J, the gap between germline ends came to 11 bases.

This chain joins TRBV4-1 and TRBJ1-4; D may be TRBD1 (6 bases). Germline V CDR1 and CDR2: MGHRA, YSYEKL. Trimming shortened V by 1 base and J by 3 bases, and 12 bases separated the two germline ends. CDR3 size: 16 residues. The CDR3 loop reads CASSQGVGGPNEKLFF. DNA of the CDR3: TGCGCCAGCAGCCAAGGAGTCGGGGGCCCTAATGAAAAACTGTTTTTT.

The chain's CDR3 is CATSSFKTGLEQYF. CDR3 DNA: TGTGCCACCAGCAGTTTCAAGACAGGGCTCGAGCAGTACTTC. The V and J genes are TRBV15 and TRBJ2-7; 7 positions match TRBD1. CDR1 and CDR2 (germline): LNHNV, YYDKDF (reference sequence). CDR3 length: 14 residues. V trimming: 3 bases; J trimming: 6 bases; junction bases outside the gene matches: 8. The variable domain in full, completed from reference TRBV15 and TRBJ2-7, reads DAMVIQNPRYQVTQFGKPVTLSCSQTLNHNVMYWYQQKSSQAPKLLFHYYDKDFNNEADTPDNFQSRRPNTSFCFLDIRSPGLGDTAMYLCATSSFKTGLEQYFGPGTRLTVT.

V usage is TRBV5-8 and J usage is TRBJ2-7; 10 nucleotides agree with TRBD2. The junction had 8 bases not matched to a gene; V was cut back by 1 base and J by 4 bases. The CDR3 consists of 16 residues. From germline, CDR1 is SGHTS and CDR2 YDEGEE. The CDR3 DNA reads as TGTGCCAGCAGCTTGTGGGCTAGCGGGAGAGTTTACGAGCAGTACTTC. This encodes CASSLWASGRVYEQYF.

The chain has TRBV27 and TRBJ2-7; D may correspond to TRBD1 or TRBD2 (5 bases each). V dropped 2 bases and J dropped 5 bases, with 19 bases sitting between them. CDR1 is MNHEY and CDR2 is SMNVEV in the germline V gene (reference sequence). There are 16 residues in the CDR3. The CDR3 region is CASSLTPRGPPDEQYF. As DNA, the CDR3 is TGTGCCAGCAGTTTAACCCCGAGGGGCCCTCCCGACGAGCAGTACTTC.

This clone was detected once. The sample carries other DNA sequences with the same CDR3. The chain has TRBV6-1 and TRBJ1-1; no definite D call. The V and J ends lost 2 bases and 8 bases respectively, with 15 bases between them. CDR3 length equals 14 residues. Germline loops: CDR1 MNHNS, CDR2 SASEGT. CDR3 nucleotide sequence: TGTGCCAGCAGTGAATTCAGGTCCGGCACCGAAGCTTTCTTT. It specifies CASSEFRSGTEAFF.

CDR3 sequence reads: CASSYDPYNEQFF. The CDR3 DNA is TGTGCCAGCAGTTACGACCCATACAATGAGCAGTTCTTC. The rearrangement joins TRBV6-6 to TRBJ2-1, with D unclear. The CDR3 totals 13 residues. Per the germline V gene, CDR1 is MNHNY and CDR2 is SVGAGI (reference sequence). Deletions cut 2 bases from V and 4 bases from J, with 6 bases between.

A remark on this clone: Other DNA variants within this sample encode the same CDR3. CDR3 sequence: CASSIGGGTEAFF. In DNA form, the CDR3 reads TGTGCCAGTAGTATTGGGGGAGGCACTGAAGCTTTCTTT. The chain carries TRBV19 and TRBJ1-1; possibly TRBD1 for D (5 bases). Germline CDR1 LNHDA, CDR2 SQIVND (reference sequence). Between the trimmed V and J ends, which lost 3 bases and 4 bases, there was a span of 9 bases. The CDR3 totals 13 residues.

This clone occurred once. The J gene is TRBJ1-3, the V gene TRBV10-3, with a tentative D call TRBD1 (5 bases). The CDR3 length is 15 residues. The V and J ends lost 5 bases and 4 bases respectively, with 15 bases between them. Looked up from germline, CDR1 is ENHRY and CDR2 is SYGVKD. CDR3 sequence reads: CAISPPQGEGNTIYF. As DNA, the CDR3 is TGTGCCATCAGTCCTCCTCAGGGAGAAGGAAACACCATATATTTT.

The chain combines TRBV5-4 with TRBJ2-5; 7 bases are a match to TRBD2. The CDR3 totals 16 residues. The junction had 7 bases not matched to a gene; V was cut back by 1 base and J by 1 base. The V gene's germline CDR1 is SGHNT and CDR2 YYREEE (reference sequence). The chain's CDR3 is CASSLFGLGVQETQYF. DNA for the CDR3: TGTGCCAGCAGCTTGTTTGGACTAGGGGTCCAAGAGACCCAGTACTTC.